This T cell receptor beta chain was recovered during a study of blood T cell repertoires in COVID-19. The method was immunoSEQ multiplex PCR; TCRdb's version includes in-frame clones alone and lacks a portion of them. This table has roughly 250,000 clones, about 83% appearing once. Germline values: CDR1 SGHRS, CDR2 YFSETQ. The ends were cut back, 0 bases at V and 0 bases at J, with 13 bases in the middle. CDR3 length equals 17 residues. This clone came up once. Sequenced sample: PBMCs or T cells enriched from blood (not recorded which). This chain joins TRBV5-1 and TRBJ2-1, with TRBD2 as a possible D gene (6 bases). This receptor was obtained from a woman in her 50s who had recovered from COVID-19. DNA for the CDR3: TGCGCCAGCAGCTTGGGCGGGGTGCCTAGCTCCTACAATGAGCAGTTCTTC. It codes for CASSLGGVPSSYNEQFF.